This passage covers 26 T cell receptor beta chains from one sample sequenced in a study of post-analysis software for immune sequencing data. Their specific antigens are unknown. Built from TCR beta cDNA, the libraries had unique molecular identifiers in them. TCRdb independently ran MiXCR on the PCR reads; one entry per CDR3 protein. The data hold fewer than 850,000 distinct CDR3 sequences, with around 27% observed a single time. Points from the study as a whole: Higher frequency in patients than in controls was seen for roughly five TRBV segments, with TRBV5-6, TRBV5-1 and TRBV20-1 among them.

Sample: blood. The receptor source for this set is a girl aged 5 to 17 with multiple sclerosis.

This chain uses TRBV4-3 with TRBJ2-7, with TRBD1 matching 10 bases. V was pared by 0 bases and J by 5 bases, with 7 bases of the junction left unmatched. Germline CDR1 is LGHNA and CDR2 is YSLEER. The CDR3 has 16 residues. The CDR3 coding sequence is TGCGCCAGCAGCCAAGATGGACAGGGGGTAAGGGACGAGCAGTACTTC. It is translated as CASSQDGQGVRDEQYF.

This chain links TRBV6-2 or TRBV6-3 with TRBJ2-7; 7 bases are a match to TRBD1. In germline, CDR1 is MNHEY, CDR2 SVGEGT. After removal of 5 bases from V and 4 bases from J, the junction contained 5 bases not matched to a gene. The CDR3 loop spans 13 amino acids. The CDR3 is CASSPIRGYEQYF. The CDR3 coding sequence is TGTGCCAGCAGTCCCATCAGGGGGTACGAGCAGTACTTC.

This clonotype was counted a few times. Relative to the germline gene, one junction end is altered; a read error may explain this. The chain employs TRBV9 and TRBJ2-6; D is unresolved. This CDR3 is 15 amino acids long. The germline gives CDR1 SGDLS, CDR2 YYNGEE. CDR3 residues: CASSPRISGANVLTF. The CDR3 DNA sequence: TGCGCCAGCAGCCCCCGTATCTCTGGGGCCAACGTCCTGACTTTC.

The rearrangement links TRBV28 to TRBJ2-1; D call uncertain. V was pared by 1 base and J by 6 bases, with 16 bases between. Germline CDR1 and CDR2: MDHEN and SYDVKM. CDR3 length: 16 residues. CDR3 sequence (DNA): TGTGCCAGCAGTTTATTCTCCGAAATCGCTTTCAATGAGCAGTTCTTC. It specifies CASSLFSEIAFNEQFF.

This chain joins TRBV7-2 and TRBJ2-7; 12 bases fit TRBD2. The CDR3 is 15 residues long. The V gene end was trimmed by 5 bases and the J gene end by 5 bases; junction bases not matched to a gene: 7. Per the germline V gene, CDR1 is SGHTA and CDR2 is FQGNSA. The CDR3 region has the DNA TGTGCCAGCAGCAAGACTAGCGGGAGTGGCAACGAGCAGTACTTC. It translates to CASSKTSGSGNEQYF.

This clonotype was detected only a few times. The chain joins TRBV6-6 to TRBJ2-7; D call uncertain. Trimming stripped 8 bases from V and 1 base from J, with 12 bases between. Germline loops: CDR1 MNHNY, CDR2 SVGAGI (reference sequence). The CDR3 length is 13 residues. The DNA for the CDR3 is TGTGCCAGCTCGTCCGGATATTCCTACGAGCAGTACTTC. This translates into CASSSGYSYEQYF.

Only a few counts were recorded for this clonotype. This chain connects TRBV12-3 or TRBV12-4 to TRBJ2-7; 10 positions match TRBD1. V gave up 6 bases and J gave up 5 bases; unmatched junction bases: 7. The CDR3 is 14 amino acids. CDR3 DNA sequence: TGTGCCAGCAGCCGGGACAGGGGATTTCACGAGCAGTACTTC. It specifies CASSRDRGFHEQYF.

The table lists this clonotype with a few counts. The rearrangement joins TRBV15 to TRBJ1-2; no firm D call. The CDR3 is 14 amino acids. Germline CDR1 reads LNHNV; CDR2 reads YYDKDF (reference sequence). Trimming took 3 bases from V and 5 from J, leaving 13 bases between them. CDR3 region: CATSRGGQGYGYTF. The CDR3 bases are TGTGCCACCAGCAGGGGCGGGCAAGGGTATGGCTACACCTTC.

This clonotype was detected a few times. V and J are TRBV5-1 and TRBJ2-7; no firm D call. In germline, CDR1 is SGHRS, CDR2 YFSETQ. V was trimmed by 4 bases and J by 2 bases, leaving 7 bases between them. This CDR3 has 12 amino acids. The CDR3 region has the DNA TGCGCCAGCAGCGCGAATGCCTACGAGCAGTACTTC. Encoded protein: CASSANAYEQYF.

This clonotype was seen only a few times. The V and J genes are TRBV25-1 and TRBJ2-1; 10 bases align to TRBD2. The V gene's germline CDR1 is MGHDK and CDR2 SYGVNS. This CDR3 is built from 15 residues. V gave up 8 bases and J gave up 1 base; unmatched junction bases: 5. CDR3 DNA: TGTGCCAGCGCAAAGCGGGGGGGATCCTACAATGAGCAGTTCTTC. As protein: CASAKRGGSYNEQFF.

CDR3 bases: TGCGCCAGCAGCTTGGGACTAGCGGTAGCCAAAAACATTCAGTACTTC. Amino acids: CASSLGLAVAKNIQYF. This sequence joins TRBV5-1 and TRBJ2-4; 9 bases are shared with TRBD2. V shed 0 bases and J 0 bases; nucleotides not matched to a gene: 1. Germline CDR1 reads SGHRS; CDR2 reads YFSETQ. This CDR3 has 16 residues.

V is TRBV5-1 and J is TRBJ1-1; possibly TRBD1 for D (5 bases). The length of the CDR3 is 14 residues. Germline lookup yields CDR1 SGHRS and CDR2 YFSETQ. V was clipped by 2 bases and J by 7 bases, with 15 bases between them. CDR3 sequence (DNA): TGCGCCAGCAGCTTCCCGGGACGGATAAATGAAGCTTTCTTT. It is translated as CASSFPGRINEAFF.

The chain uses TRBV15 and TRBJ2-7; 9 nucleotides align to TRBD2. Germline lookup yields CDR1 LNHNV and CDR2 YYDKDF (reference sequence). Unmatched junction bases numbered 16, after V lost 0 bases and J lost 4 bases. The length of the CDR3 is 19 residues. The CDR3 loop is CATSRDLRSLAGRVYEQYF. DNA of the CDR3: TGTGCCACCAGCAGAGATTTGAGAAGCCTAGCGGGAAGAGTATACGAGCAGTACTTC. The whole variable domain, remainder taken from reference TRBV15 and TRBJ2-7, is DAMVIQNPRYQVTQFGKPVTLSCSQTLNHNVMYWYQQKSSQAPKLLFHYYDKDFNNEADTPDNFQSRRPNTSFCFLDIRSPGLGDTAMYLCATSRDLRSLAGRVYEQYFGPGTRLTVT.

This clonotype came up many times. This chain uses TRBV7-9 with TRBJ2-3; D may correspond to TRBD1 or TRBD2 (7 bases each). V lost 5 bases and J 4 bases, leaving 13 bases between the germline ends. This CDR3 has 14 amino acids. The germline CDR1 and CDR2 sequences are SEHNR and FQNEAQ (reference sequence). CDR3 sequence reads: CASSAGGDADTQYF. DNA of the CDR3: TGTGCCAGCAGCGCAGGGGGGGATGCAGATACGCAGTATTTT.

V gene TRBV6-5 combines with J gene TRBJ1-1, with a weak D call TRBD1 (6 bases). V lost 6 bases to trimming and J lost 3 bases, with 14 bases between them. The germline V gene has CDR1 MNHEY and CDR2 SVGAGI. The CDR3 is 14 amino acids. The CDR3: CASRPLYRDTEAFF. CDR3 sequence (DNA): TGTGCCAGCAGACCCCTTTACAGGGACACTGAAGCTTTCTTT.

V usage is TRBV28 and J usage is TRBJ2-5; D may be TRBD1 (6 bases). Trimming removed 5 bases from V and 2 bases from J, with 12 bases in between. CDR1 is MDHEN and CDR2 is SYDVKM in the germline V gene. The CDR3 extends over 14 amino acids. Here the CDR3 DNA reads TGTGCCAGCAGTCTTTCCGGACAGCAAGAGACCCAGTACTTC. Its protein is CASSLSGQQETQYF.

This clonotype was seen more than once but under ten times. The chain couples TRBV21-1 to TRBJ2-4; TRBD2, as called in the table, went unchecked against the DNA. The J call may be incorrect, as the DNA end agrees better with TRBJ2-5. TRBV21-1 is a documented pseudogene. The CDR3 consists of 15 residues. The CDR3 DNA reads as TGTGCCAGCAGCAAGGAGACTCTAACGCGGGAGACCCAGTACTTC. As protein: CASSKETLTRETQYF.

The V call is TRBV29-1, the J call TRBJ2-4, with D unresolved. The CDR3 totals 11 residues. V was shortened by 4 bases and J by 11 bases, with 12 bases between the two germline ends. In germline, CDR1 is SQVTM, CDR2 ANQGSEA. In DNA, the CDR3 is TGCAGCGTTGCGTGGAGATTGGTTCAGTACTTC. Residues: CSVAWRLVQYF.

A few counts support this clonotype. The J gene is TRBJ2-3, the V gene TRBV28, with 8 nucleotides matching TRBD2. Germline loops: CDR1 MDHEN, CDR2 SYDVKM. V shed 3 bases and J 1 base; nucleotides not matched to a gene: 12. This CDR3 region has 18 residues. CDR3 sequence: CASSFGGPGGRRTDTQYF. The CDR3 DNA reads as TGTGCCAGCAGTTTTGGTGGTCCCGGCGGGAGGCGCACAGATACGCAGTATTTT. The full variable domain, in which reference TRBV28 and TRBJ2-3 provide the parts outside the CDR3, is DVKVTQSSRYLVKRTGEKVFLECVQDMDHENMFWYRQDPGLGLRLIYFSYDVKMKEKGDIPEGYSVSREKKERFSLILESASTNQTSMYLCASSFGGPGGRRTDTQYFGPGTRLTVL.

The rearrangement uses TRBV7-9 and TRBJ2-5; the D gene could be TRBD1 or TRBD2 (5 bases each). Germline CDR1 reads SEHNR; CDR2 reads FQNEAQ (reference sequence). This CDR3 has 15 residues. Trimming took 6 bases from V and 4 from J, leaving 18 bases between them. Here the CDR3 DNA reads TGTGCCAGCAGTAAACCGGGACGCTGGGGAGAGACCCAGTACTTC. It translates to CASSKPGRWGETQYF.

The CDR3 DNA reads as TGTGCCAGCAGTGACCGGGCGGAGGGAGCTGGCAATCAGCCCCAGCATTTT. The encoded protein is CASSDRAEGAGNQPQHF. The rearrangement uses TRBV2 and TRBJ1-5; no reliable D call. From germline, CDR1 is SNHLY and CDR2 FYNNEI. With 3 bases removed from V and 2 bases from J, the gap between germline ends came to 17 bases. The CDR3 is made up of 17 amino acids.

CDR3 residues: CSVPANGQGDTEAFF. The CDR3 DNA follows: TGCAGCGTTCCAGCTAACGGACAGGGGGACACTGAAGCTTTCTTT. The chain employs TRBV29-1 and TRBJ1-1, with 10 bases lining up with TRBD1. V lost 5 bases to trimming and J lost 3 bases; unmatched junction nucleotides: 9. The CDR3 runs 15 residues. Germline lookup yields CDR1 SQVTM and CDR2 ANQGSEA.

The chain uses TRBV7-6 and TRBJ2-5, with TRBD2 as a possible D gene (5 bases). Trimming shortened V by 1 base and J by 7 bases, and 16 bases separated the two germline ends. CDR1 is SGHVS, CDR2 FNYEAQ, per germline. The length of the CDR3 is 15 residues. DNA for the CDR3: TGTGCCAGCAGCTTAGTCGTTTCGAGGGATGGGACCCAGTACTTC. Amino acids: CASSLVVSRDGTQYF.

The sample holds a few counts of this clonotype. The chain links TRBV5-1 to TRBJ1-6; D gene ambiguous. This CDR3 comprises 16 residues. V was pared by 4 bases and J by 7 bases, with 18 bases between. The germline gives CDR1 SGHRS, CDR2 YFSETQ. The CDR3, as DNA: TGCGCCAGCAGCCTGGGCGCGGGAAATACGAATTCACCCCTCCACTTT. Its translation: CASSLGAGNTNSPLHF.

This clonotype was seen only once. This rearrangement joins TRBV13 to TRBJ2-7; D perhaps matches TRBD2 (6 bases). The CDR3 totals 16 residues. The germline CDR1 and CDR2 sequences are PRHDT and FYEKMQ (reference sequence). Deletions cut 0 bases from V and 2 bases from J, with 14 bases between. CDR3 residues: CASSLGGRGSPYEQYF. The CDR3 nucleotides read TGTGCCAGCAGCTTAGGGGGTCGGGGGAGCCCCTACGAGCAGTACTTC.

This chain joins TRBV27 and TRBJ1-5; 7 nucleotides match TRBD1. CDR3 length: 18 residues. Germline loops: CDR1 MNHEY, CDR2 SMNVEV (reference sequence). Losses at the gene ends were 5 bases for V and 5 bases for J; bases not matched to a gene: 18. Here the CDR3 DNA reads TGTGCCAGCAGTGCGGGGACAGACCTACCCCAACCGCATCAGCCCCAGCATTTT. It is translated as CASSAGTDLPQPHQPQHF.